This T cell receptor (beta chain) emerged from a study of cytomegalovirus exposure and HLA in healthy donors. The study, taken as a whole, reports: Reports showed the classifier diagnosing cytomegalovirus status with high specificity and sensitivity. Across donors, sequencing depth was assumed by presence/absence analyses to be roughly uniform. A later analysis linked a missense DCLRE1C variant to TCR beta V- and J-gene trimming. The authors reported that TCR beta sequences could predict HLA-A and HLA-B alleles. These predictions were accurate for most subjects in the first cohort.

PCR involved 60 Vbeta and 13 Jbeta primers. Data came from immunoSEQ multiplex PCR; TCRdb stores just in-frame clones and leaves some out. The sample includes tens of thousands of clones, around 86% of them seen just once. Turning to this clone: Its antigen is not identified.

This TCR was recovered from a female donor in good health and CMV-seronegative. Sequenced: PBMCs.

CDR3 DNA sequence: TGCGCCAGCAGCCCGTCGGGGGGGCGGGAAGAGACCCAGTACTTC. Encoded protein: CASSPSGGREETQYF. The chain links TRBV4-1 to TRBJ2-5, with 8 bases matching TRBD2. The germline V gene has CDR1 MGHRA and CDR2 YSYEKL. Trimming at V came to 4 bases and at J to 3 bases, leaving 7 bases not matched to a gene. CDR3 length equals 15 residues.